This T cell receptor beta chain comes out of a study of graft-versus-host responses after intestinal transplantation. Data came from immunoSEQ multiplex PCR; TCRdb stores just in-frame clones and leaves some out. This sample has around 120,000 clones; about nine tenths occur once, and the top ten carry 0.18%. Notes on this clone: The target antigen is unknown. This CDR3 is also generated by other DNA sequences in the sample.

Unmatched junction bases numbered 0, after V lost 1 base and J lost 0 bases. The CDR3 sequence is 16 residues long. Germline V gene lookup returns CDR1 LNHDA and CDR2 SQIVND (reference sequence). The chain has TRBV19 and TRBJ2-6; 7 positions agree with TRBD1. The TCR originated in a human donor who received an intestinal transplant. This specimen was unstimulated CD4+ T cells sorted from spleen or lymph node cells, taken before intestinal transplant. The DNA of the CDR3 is TGTGCCAGTAGTATAGGGACAGGCTCTGGGGCCAACGTCCTGACTTTC. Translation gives CASSIGTGSGANVLTF.